These T cell receptor beta chains were read from a single sample in a study of T cell responses to AZD1222 COVID-19 vaccine. Clones were read by immunoSEQ multiplex PCR, and TCRdb kept only the in-frame ones, dropping some. The profile covers 150,000 to 200,000 clones, with approximately 94% appearing a single time and about 0.6% taken by the ten largest. This specimen was peripheral blood, taken on day 0 of AZD1222 vaccination. Every receptor here comes from an adult in good health. CDR3s include the opening cysteine and the closing phenylalanine or tryptophan. The order of the fields is V gene, clone size, D gene, J gene, CDR3 protein, CDR3 DNA. D genes are given only for firm matches. Clone size is not always given. Where it is, it says once, few, many or a class for expanded clones.

>TRBV5-4|-|TRBD1|TRBJ2-1
CASSFDRDSNEQFF
TGTGCCAGCAGCTTCGACAGGGATAGCAATGAGCAGTTCTTC
>TRBV6-5|-|-|TRBJ1-5
CATTATQNQPQHF
TGTGCCACCACAGCGACTCAGAATCAGCCCCAGCATTTT
>TRBV30|once|TRBD1|TRBJ2-7
CAWSVGTGAYEQYF
TGTGCCTGGAGTGTAGGAACAGGGGCTTACGAGCAGTACTTC
>TRBV6-5|-|-|TRBJ1-6
CASTAQSSYNSPLHF
TGTGCCAGCACCGCACAGAGCTCCTATAATTCACCCCTCCACTTT
>TRBV12-3/TRBV12-4|-|-|TRBJ2-1
CASSLMIYNEQFF
TGTGCCAGCAGTTTAATGATCTACAATGAGCAGTTCTTC
>TRBV12-3/TRBV12-4|-|-|TRBJ1-1
CASTIASEAFF
TGTGCCAGCACTATAGCGTCTGAAGCTTTCTTT
>TRBV5-1|-|TRBD2|TRBJ2-7
CASSIGTSGVPYEQYF
TGCGCCAGCAGCATTGGGACTAGCGGGGTCCCCTACGAGCAGTACTTC
>TRBV3-1/TRBV3-2|-|-|TRBJ1-1
CASSQARGRAEAFF
TGTGCCAGCAGCCAAGCGCGGGGACGGGCTGAAGCTTTCTTT
>TRBV18|once|-|TRBJ1-5
CASSPGGPRGKPQHF
TGTGCCAGCTCACCTGGGGGGCCTCGTGGAAAGCCCCAGCATTTT
>TRBV3-1/TRBV3-2|-|TRBD1|TRBJ1-6
CASSYPGQGSSPLHF
TGTGCCAGCAGCTATCCGGGACAGGGGTCTTCACCCCTCCACTTT
>TRBV28|-|TRBD1|TRBJ1-2
CASTLNTGGYGYTF
TGTGCCAGCACCCTCAACACAGGGGGTTATGGCTACACCTTC
>TRBV18|-|TRBD1|TRBJ1-2
CASSPPDRDNYGYTF
TGTGCCAGCTCACCACCGGACAGGGATAACTATGGCTACACCTTC
>TRBV3-1/TRBV3-2|-|-|TRBJ2-4
CASSPPLASGIAKNIQYF
TGTGCCAGCAGCCCACCCCTTGCGTCAGGGATAGCCAAAAACATTCAGTACTTC
>TRBV30|once|-|TRBJ1-6
CAWSGSRVAMDSPLHF
TGTGCCTGGAGTGGGTCGAGGGTGGCAATGGATTCACCCCTCCACTTT
>TRBV7-7|-|TRBD2|TRBJ2-1
CASSPAPGLAQEQFF
TGTGCCAGCAGCCCTGCGCCGGGACTAGCGCAGGAGCAGTTCTTC
>TRBV6-1|-|-|TRBJ1-5
CASSEGPQRDPNQPQHF
TGTGCCAGCAGTGAAGGCCCACAAAGGGACCCAAATCAGCCCCAGCATTTT
>TRBV6-6|once|-|TRBJ1-5
CASSLVGTYENQPQHF
TGTGCCAGCAGTTTAGTAGGGACATATGAAAATCAGCCCCAGCATTTT
>TRBV5-5|-|-|TRBJ2-7
CASSSQNRGREEQYF
TGTGCCAGCAGCTCTCAGAACAGGGGCCGGGAGGAGCAGTACTTC
>TRBV28|once|TRBD1|TRBJ1-2
CASSSGQGKGYTF
TGTGCCAGCAGTTCAGGACAGGGGAAGGGCTACACCTTC
>TRBV3-1/TRBV3-2|-|-|TRBJ2-3
CASSHLDTDTQYF
TGTGCCAGCAGCCACCTAGACACAGATACGCAGTATTTT
>TRBV18|once|-|TRBJ2-7
CASSPLRDYEQYF
TGTGCCAGCTCACCCCTTAGAGACTACGAGCAGTACTTC
>TRBV4-2|-|-|TRBJ1-6
CASSQDGNSPLHF
TGTGCCAGCAGCCAAGACGGGAATTCACCCCTCCACTTT
>TRBV24-1|-|TRBD2|TRBJ2-5
CATSGEGETQYF
TGTGCCACCAGTGGGGAGGGGGAGACCCAGTACTTC
>TRBV5-1|-|-|TRBJ1-5
CASSLDGQLSQPQHF
TGCGCCAGCAGCTTGGATGGACAGCTAAGTCAGCCCCAGCATTTT
>TRBV21-1|-|-|TRBJ1-1
CASSKGPRGPLSTEAFF
TGTGCCAGCAGCAAAGGGCCAAGGGGTCCCCTGAGCACTGAAGCTTTCTTT
>TRBV20-1|-|TRBD2|TRBJ2-1
CSASYSGNYNEQFF
TGCAGTGCCAGTTATAGCGGGAACTACAATGAGCAGTTCTTC
>TRBV4-2|-|TRBD1|TRBJ1-1
CASSLESTGDTEAFF
TGTGCCAGCAGCCTAGAGAGTACAGGGGACACTGAAGCTTTCTTT
>TRBV7-9|-|TRBD1|TRBJ1-3
CASSPRDRPNSGNTIYF
TGTGCCAGCAGCCCAAGGGACAGGCCAAACTCTGGAAACACCATATATTTT
>TRBV7-9|-|-|TRBJ2-7
CASSYRADRGLFF
TGTGCCAGCAGCTATAGAGCGGACCGGGGCCTCTTCTTC
>TRBV2|-|-|TRBJ1-2
CASSGDGGGYTF
TGTGCCAGCAGCGGAGACGGCGGCGGCTACACCTTC
>TRBV4-1|-|-|TRBJ1-1
CASSQSSVDTEAFF
TGCGCCAGCAGCCAAAGTTCCGTGGACACTGAAGCTTTCTTT
>TRBV5-4|-|-|TRBJ1-6
CASSLVSGTLHF
TGTGCCAGCAGCTTGGTATCCGGGACCCTCCACTTT
>TRBV5-1|-|-|TRBJ2-7
CASSLVRGSVGNEQYF
TGCGCCAGCAGCTTGGTTCGTGGGTCCGTGGGGAACGAGCAGTACTTC
>TRBV30|-|-|TRBJ1-1
CASSVGVNTEAFF
TGTGCCTCCTCCGTCGGGGTGAACACTGAAGCTTTCTTT
>TRBV28|-|-|TRBJ1-1
CASTMTLQGGEPEAFF
TGTGCCAGCACCATGACATTACAGGGCGGCGAACCTGAAGCTTTCTTT
>TRBV5-1|-|TRBD1|TRBJ2-7
CASSLAVGTEAYEQYF
TGCGCCAGCAGCTTGGCCGTTGGGACAGAGGCCTACGAGCAGTACTTC
>TRBV7-9|-|TRBD1|TRBJ2-7
CASSYGTGIHEQYF
TGTGCCAGCAGTTACGGGACAGGGATCCACGAGCAGTACTTC
>TRBV19|-|-|TRBJ2-5
CASRGLGETQYF
TGTGCCAGTAGGGGTTTGGGAGAGACCCAGTACTTC
>TRBV3-1/TRBV3-2|-|-|TRBJ1-1
CASSQDRWTVKNTEAFF
TGTGCCAGCAGCCAAGATAGATGGACGGTGAAGAACACTGAAGCTTTCTTT
>TRBV25-1|-|-|TRBJ1-3
CASIGSGNTIYF
TGTGCCAGCATTGGGTCTGGAAACACCATATATTTT
>TRBV12-3/TRBV12-4|few|TRBD1|TRBJ1-5
CASTGTDNQPQHF
TGTGCCAGCACTGGGACAGACAATCAGCCCCAGCATTTT
>TRBV6-5|-|TRBD1|TRBJ1-1
CASYRGSTEAFF
TGTGCCAGTTACAGGGGAAGTACTGAAGCTTTCTTT
>TRBV4-1|-|TRBD2|TRBJ2-1
CASSQEVAGVLEQFF
TGCGCCAGCAGCCAAGAGGTAGCGGGAGTCTTAGAGCAGTTCTTC
>TRBV6-1|-|TRBD2|TRBJ2-3
CASSDGLAGGSTDTQYF
TGTGCCAGCAGTGACGGACTAGCGGGGGGGAGCACAGATACGCAGTATTTT